This paragraph covers one T cell receptor (beta chain) sequence. Its antigen is as yet unknown. Making the TCR beta libraries involved quantitative 5'-RACE with molecular barcodes. One entry per CDR3 protein results from TCRdb running MiXCR on the 5' RACE reads. Of 200,000 to 250,000 distinct CDR3 sequences detected, roughly 32% appear once; the ten largest clones hold roughly 4.2%. This CDR3 spans 15 amino acids. Trimming removed 4 bases from V and 3 bases from J; junction bases left unmatched: 3. The germline gives CDR1 DFQATT, CDR2 SNEGSKA (reference sequence). This sample stems from a study of CD8 T cells in ankylosing spondylitis. Study-wide results and caveats: Characteristic, it appeared, of ankylosing spondylitis blood was a TCR beta motif of roughly eight highly homologous variants. The authors reported significant enrichment of disease-linked clones in matched ankylosing spondylitis synovial fluid. Existing reports had already noted some motif variants in reactive arthritis synovial fluid and blood.

The V call is TRBV20-1, the J call TRBJ2-1; TRBD2 matches at 13 bases. Input material: blood, either unsorted or a sorted T cell fraction (not recorded which). This sequence originates from a male donor with ankylosing spondylitis or in good health (not recorded which). The CDR3 nucleotides are TGCAGTGCTACCGGACTAGCGGGGGACTACAATGAGCAGTTCTTC. Residues: CSATGLAGDYNEQFF.